A selection of T cell receptor beta chains follows, all from one sample in a study of blood T cell repertoires in COVID-19. Using immunoSEQ multiplex PCR, the repertoire was profiled, and TCRdb retains in-frame clones only, with some absent. This sample has 350,000 to 400,000 clones, with around 89% found just once. Sequenced input: peripheral blood. The receptors were gathered from a man aged 18 to 29 with active or convalescent COVID-19. Each CDR3 is given without its conserved first and last residue. The order of the fields is V gene, J gene, CDR3 protein.

V gene: TRBV7-3; J gene: TRBJ1-2; CDR3 protein: ASSLGQGDYGYT
V gene: TRBV3-1/TRBV3-2; J gene: TRBJ2-7; CDR3 protein: ASSPDISSYEQY
V gene: TRBV28; J gene: TRBJ2-7; CDR3 protein: ASSTTGDFTYEQY
V gene: TRBV7-9; J gene: TRBJ1-5; CDR3 protein: ASSPGQGALEDQPQH
V gene: TRBV9; J gene: TRBJ2-7; CDR3 protein: ASSVAPGTYEQY
V gene: TRBV6-2/TRBV6-3; J gene: TRBJ1-2; CDR3 protein: ASSQQGYGYT
V gene: TRBV28; J gene: TRBJ2-7; CDR3 protein: ASSPYYEQY
V gene: TRBV21-1; J gene: TRBJ2-1; CDR3 protein: ASSKGEGDSSYNEQF
V gene: TRBV27; J gene: TRBJ2-2; CDR3 protein: ASSLGGVVSPNTGELF
V gene: TRBV20-1; J gene: TRBJ1-4; CDR3 protein: SASRGVNEKLF
V gene: TRBV7-2; J gene: TRBJ2-3; CDR3 protein: ASSNRLAGGPSTDTQY
V gene: TRBV2; J gene: TRBJ1-6; CDR3 protein: ASKTPDGEALGSPLH
V gene: TRBV4-1; J gene: TRBJ1-2; CDR3 protein: ASSLQGMDYGYT
V gene: TRBV27; J gene: TRBJ2-3; CDR3 protein: ASSPRDPGGDTQY
V gene: TRBV6-5; J gene: TRBJ1-4; CDR3 protein: ASSYSSGEKLF
V gene: TRBV24-1; J gene: TRBJ2-5; CDR3 protein: ATRAGTGFQETQY
V gene: TRBV6-7; J gene: TRBJ2-2; CDR3 protein: ASIQPATSNTGELF
V gene: TRBV10-1; J gene: TRBJ2-1; CDR3 protein: ASFFLLGGSYNEQF
V gene: TRBV6-5; J gene: TRBJ1-2; CDR3 protein: ASSPHSGGDYGYT
V gene: TRBV3-1/TRBV3-2; J gene: TRBJ2-7; CDR3 protein: ASSWWERGYEQY
V gene: TRBV3-1/TRBV3-2; J gene: TRBJ1-3; CDR3 protein: ASSAYREGNTIY
V gene: TRBV7-9; J gene: TRBJ2-5; CDR3 protein: ASSISGGLTQETQY
V gene: TRBV3-1/TRBV3-2; J gene: TRBJ2-7; CDR3 protein: ASSQRTSGGSYEQY
V gene: TRBV7-9; J gene: TRBJ2-5; CDR3 protein: ASSYVAGGLGGQETQY
V gene: TRBV19; J gene: TRBJ1-6; CDR3 protein: ASSIDRWGGDSPLH
V gene: TRBV27; J gene: TRBJ2-7; CDR3 protein: ASSPGTYEQY
V gene: TRBV15; J gene: TRBJ2-3; CDR3 protein: ATSRGDRVSGTDTQY
V gene: TRBV19; J gene: TRBJ2-5; CDR3 protein: ASSMGQGAGLAFGTQY
V gene: TRBV6-5; J gene: TRBJ1-6; CDR3 protein: ASRNQGVKNSPLH
V gene: TRBV5-1; J gene: TRBJ2-1; CDR3 protein: ASSFHLGLGSIDEQF
V gene: TRBV27; J gene: TRBJ2-1; CDR3 protein: ASSLLRGGLAGGLEQF
V gene: TRBV7-3; J gene: TRBJ2-1; CDR3 protein: ASSLLRTSGVKSSYNEQF
V gene: TRBV28; J gene: TRBJ1-4; CDR3 protein: ASSLGDRGEKLF
V gene: TRBV28; J gene: TRBJ2-5; CDR3 protein: ASSPRTGEETQY
V gene: TRBV7-3; J gene: TRBJ1-2; CDR3 protein: ASSPGGGKYYGYT
V gene: TRBV28; J gene: TRBJ1-2; CDR3 protein: ASSRTVYGYT
V gene: TRBV19; J gene: TRBJ1-2; CDR3 protein: ASTYGTNGYT
V gene: TRBV12-5; J gene: TRBJ1-2; CDR3 protein: ASGSPRLGRNYGYT
V gene: TRBV28; J gene: TRBJ1-6; CDR3 protein: ASRQDSPLH
V gene: TRBV7-2; J gene: TRBJ1-3; CDR3 protein: ASSLYFGTGRGNTIY
V gene: TRBV7-2; J gene: TRBJ2-7; CDR3 protein: ASSIPGYEQY
V gene: TRBV9; J gene: TRBJ2-7; CDR3 protein: ASSVDRRWTGGTKEQY
V gene: TRBV28; J gene: TRBJ1-2; CDR3 protein: ASNIGGTGGNGYT
V gene: TRBV7-9; J gene: TRBJ1-4; CDR3 protein: ASSLGRDLRAEKLF
V gene: TRBV30; J gene: TRBJ1-2; CDR3 protein: AWSVRGGYT
V gene: TRBV7-2; J gene: TRBJ2-6; CDR3 protein: ASSLVTWGSGANVLT
V gene: TRBV7-3; J gene: TRBJ1-2; CDR3 protein: ASSEGRTNYT
V gene: TRBV5-1; J gene: TRBJ2-7; CDR3 protein: ASSPDRANYEQY
V gene: TRBV7-9; J gene: TRBJ2-1; CDR3 protein: ASSLGTSGHNEQF
V gene: TRBV6-5; J gene: TRBJ1-2; CDR3 protein: ASSGTAYGYT
V gene: TRBV9; J gene: TRBJ1-1; CDR3 protein: ASSGGRHGYTEAF